A selection of T cell receptor beta chains follows, all from one sample in a study of T cell responses to AZD1222 COVID-19 vaccine. TCRdb's copy holds only in-frame clones and misses some; the assay was immunoSEQ multiplex PCR. The sample contains 150,000 to 200,000 clones, almost 90% of which appear only once. Sequenced material: peripheral blood, taken on day 0 of AZD1222 vaccination. The origin of the receptors is an adult in good health. Both conserved end residues are part of each CDR3. The order of the fields is clone size, V gene, D gene, J gene, CDR3 DNA, CDR3 protein. D genes are given only for firm matches. The size of a clone is reported for some rows only, either as once, few or many, or as a class for expanded clones.

>NA|TRBV7-8|NA|TRBJ2-3
TGTGCCAGCAGCTCACGGGACGCGCGCAGCACAGATACGCAGTATTTT
CASSSRDARSTDTQYF
>NA|TRBV20-1|NA|TRBJ1-1
TGCAGCAGAAGGGACACTGAAGCTTTCTTT
CSRRDTEAFF
>NA|TRBV3-1/TRBV3-2|NA|TRBJ2-3
TGTGCCAGCAGCCCCGGGGTAGGCCAAGGGGATACGCAGTATTTT
CASSPGVGQGDTQYF
>NA|TRBV5-6|NA|TRBJ2-7
TGTGCCAGCAGCTTGGAGGGCTACGAGCAGTACTTC
CASSLEGYEQYF
>NA|TRBV29-1|TRBD1|TRBJ2-3
TGCAGCGTTGGTGGCACAGGGGCAAATACGCAGTATTTT
CSVGGTGANTQYF
>NA|TRBV7-9|NA|TRBJ1-1
TGTGCCAGCAGCCCCGCGGGCGGACCGAACACTGAAGCTTTCTTT
CASSPAGGPNTEAFF
>NA|TRBV27|NA|TRBJ1-2
TGTGCCAGCAGTATTGCAGGGAGCTATGGCTACACCTTC
CASSIAGSYGYTF
>NA|TRBV18|TRBD1|TRBJ2-7
TGTGCCAGCTCTCCTGGACAGGGGCCCGAGCAGTACTTC
CASSPGQGPEQYF
>NA|TRBV10-3|NA|TRBJ2-2
TGTGCCATCAGTGACCCCGCGCGGCCCACCGGGGAGCTGTTTTTT
CAISDPARPTGELFF
>NA|TRBV27|TRBD2|TRBJ2-3
TGTGCCAGCAGTTCCTACCTTGGGACTAGCGGGGGGTGGGCAGATACGCAGTATTTT
CASSSYLGTSGGWADTQYF
>few|TRBV7-3|NA|TRBJ2-7
TGTGCCAGACCCACAGGATCCACTAGCTCCTACGAGCAGTACTTC
CARPTGSTSSYEQYF
>NA|TRBV3-1/TRBV3-2|TRBD2|TRBJ2-5
TGTGCCAGCAGCCAAAGGGCTAGCGGAAACCCAAGGGAGACCCAGTACTTC
CASSQRASGNPRETQYF
>few|TRBV28|TRBD1|TRBJ1-2
TGTGCCAGCAGGCCCGGGACAGGAGGCTATGGCTACACCTTC
CASRPGTGGYGYTF
>NA|TRBV11-2|TRBD1|TRBJ2-5
TGTGCCAGCAGACAAGGAACAGGGGGCGCGGAGACCCAGTACTTC
CASRQGTGGAETQYF
>NA|TRBV30|NA|TRBJ2-2
TGTGCCCTGGGAAAGAGGGGGGCCGGGGAGCTGTTTTTT
CALGKRGAGELFF
>NA|TRBV27|TRBD1|TRBJ2-1
TGTGCCAGCGCCGGGACAGCAAGTAACAATGAGCAGTTCTTC
CASAGTASNNEQFF
>once|TRBV5-3|TRBD1|TRBJ2-5
TGTGCCAGAAACCAGGGGGAAGAGACCCAGTACTTC
CARNQGEETQYF